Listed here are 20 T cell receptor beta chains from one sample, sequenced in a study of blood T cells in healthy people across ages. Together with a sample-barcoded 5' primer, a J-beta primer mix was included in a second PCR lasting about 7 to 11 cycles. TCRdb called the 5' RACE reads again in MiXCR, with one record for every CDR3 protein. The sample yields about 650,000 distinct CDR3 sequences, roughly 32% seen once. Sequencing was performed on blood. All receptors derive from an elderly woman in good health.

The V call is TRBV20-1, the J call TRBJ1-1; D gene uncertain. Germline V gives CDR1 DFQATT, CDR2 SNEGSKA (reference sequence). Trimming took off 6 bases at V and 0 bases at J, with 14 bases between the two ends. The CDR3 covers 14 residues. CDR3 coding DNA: TGCAGTGCCAGGCCAGAGCGGATGAACACTGAAGCTTTCTTT. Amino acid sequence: CSARPERMNTEAFF.

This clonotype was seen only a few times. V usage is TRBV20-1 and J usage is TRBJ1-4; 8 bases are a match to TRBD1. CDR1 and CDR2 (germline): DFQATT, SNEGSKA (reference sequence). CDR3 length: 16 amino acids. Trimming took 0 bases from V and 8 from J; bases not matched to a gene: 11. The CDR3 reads CSARDLRTGNLEKLFF. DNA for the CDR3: TGCAGTGCTAGAGATCTTCGGACAGGGAATTTGGAAAAACTGTTTTTT.

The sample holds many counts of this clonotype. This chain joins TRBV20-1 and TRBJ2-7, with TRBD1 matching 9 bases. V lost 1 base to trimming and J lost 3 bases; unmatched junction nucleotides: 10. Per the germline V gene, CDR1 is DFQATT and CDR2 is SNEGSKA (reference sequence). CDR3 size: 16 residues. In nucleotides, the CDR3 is TGCAGTGCTAGAGGGAACCGGGACAGGGTGGGCTACGAGCAGTACTTC. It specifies CSARGNRDRVGYEQYF.

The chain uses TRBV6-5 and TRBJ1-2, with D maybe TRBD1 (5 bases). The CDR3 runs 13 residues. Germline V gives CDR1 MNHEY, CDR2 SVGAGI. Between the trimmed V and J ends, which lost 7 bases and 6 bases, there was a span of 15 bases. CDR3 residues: CASKSQGIDGYTF. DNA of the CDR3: TGTGCCAGCAAGAGCCAGGGAATCGATGGCTACACCTTC.

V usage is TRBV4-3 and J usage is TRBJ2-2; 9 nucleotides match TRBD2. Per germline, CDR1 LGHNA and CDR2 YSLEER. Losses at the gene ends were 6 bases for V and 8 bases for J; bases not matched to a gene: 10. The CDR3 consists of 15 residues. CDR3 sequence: CASSLLVAGVGELFF. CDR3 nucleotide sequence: TGCGCCAGCAGTCTTTTAGTAGCGGGAGTTGGGGAGCTGTTTTTT.

The CDR3 reads CSANKGGTGNTIYF. CDR3 in DNA: TGCAGTGCTAATAAGGGGGGGACCGGAAACACCATATATTTT. The chain has TRBV20-1 and TRBJ1-3, with a possible D match to TRBD1 (6 bases). The CDR3 is made up of 14 amino acids. V was shortened by 4 bases and J by 4 bases, with 14 bases between the two germline ends. The germline CDR1 and CDR2 sequences are DFQATT and SNEGSKA (reference sequence).

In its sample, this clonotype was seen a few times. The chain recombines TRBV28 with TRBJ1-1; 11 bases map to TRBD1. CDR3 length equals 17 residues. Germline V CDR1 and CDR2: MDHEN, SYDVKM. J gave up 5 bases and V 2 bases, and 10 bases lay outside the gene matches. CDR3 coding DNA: TGTGCCAGCAGTTTAGACCGGACAGGGGGCTCCAGGACTGAAGCTTTCTTT. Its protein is CASSLDRTGGSRTEAFF. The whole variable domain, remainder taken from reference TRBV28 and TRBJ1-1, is DVKVTQSSRYLVKRTGEKVFLECVQDMDHENMFWYRQDPGLGLRLIYFSYDVKMKEKGDIPEGYSVSREKKERFSLILESASTNQTSMYLCASSLDRTGGSRTEAFFGQGTRLTVV.

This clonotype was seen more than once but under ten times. As DNA, the CDR3 is TGCGCCAGCAGCTTGGCGGCCGGGACGGGGGAGACCCAGTACTTC. This gives the protein CASSLAAGTGETQYF. The chain is built from TRBV5-1 and TRBJ2-5; TRBD1 or TRBD2 may be the D gene (5 bases each). Deletions cut 0 bases from V and 5 bases from J, with 14 bases between. Looked up from germline, CDR1 is SGHRS and CDR2 is YFSETQ. The CDR3 loop spans 15 amino acids.

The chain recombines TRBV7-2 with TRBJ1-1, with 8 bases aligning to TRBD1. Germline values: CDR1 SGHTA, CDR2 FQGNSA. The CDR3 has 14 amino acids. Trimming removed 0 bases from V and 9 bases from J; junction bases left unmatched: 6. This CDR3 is CASSLATGAEKAFF. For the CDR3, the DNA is TGTGCCAGCAGCTTAGCGACAGGGGCTGAGAAAGCTTTCTTT.

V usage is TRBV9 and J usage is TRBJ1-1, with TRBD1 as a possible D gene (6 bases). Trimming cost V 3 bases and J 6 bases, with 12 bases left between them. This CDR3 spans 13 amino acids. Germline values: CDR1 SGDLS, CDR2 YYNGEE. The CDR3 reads CASSGQGRAEAFF. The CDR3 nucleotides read TGTGCCAGCAGCGGGCAGGGGCGCGCTGAAGCTTTCTTT.

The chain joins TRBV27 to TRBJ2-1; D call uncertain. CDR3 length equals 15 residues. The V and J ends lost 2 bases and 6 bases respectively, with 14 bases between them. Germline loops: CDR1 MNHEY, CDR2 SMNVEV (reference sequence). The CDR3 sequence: CASSLSRPKGNEQFF. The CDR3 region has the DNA TGTGCCAGCAGTTTAAGCAGGCCCAAGGGCAATGAGCAGTTCTTC.

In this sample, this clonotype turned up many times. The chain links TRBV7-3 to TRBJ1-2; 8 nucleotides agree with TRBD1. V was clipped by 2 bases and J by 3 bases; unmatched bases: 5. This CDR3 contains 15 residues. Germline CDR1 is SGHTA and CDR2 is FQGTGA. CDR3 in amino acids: CASSLSPGQDYGYTF. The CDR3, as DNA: TGTGCCAGCAGCTTATCCCCGGGACAGGACTATGGCTACACCTTC.

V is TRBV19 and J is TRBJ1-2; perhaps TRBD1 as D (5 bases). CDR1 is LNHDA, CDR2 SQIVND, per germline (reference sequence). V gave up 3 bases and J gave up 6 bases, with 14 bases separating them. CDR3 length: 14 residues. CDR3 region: CASSMDAGPNGYTF. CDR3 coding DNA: TGTGCCAGTAGTATGGACGCAGGGCCCAATGGCTACACCTTC.

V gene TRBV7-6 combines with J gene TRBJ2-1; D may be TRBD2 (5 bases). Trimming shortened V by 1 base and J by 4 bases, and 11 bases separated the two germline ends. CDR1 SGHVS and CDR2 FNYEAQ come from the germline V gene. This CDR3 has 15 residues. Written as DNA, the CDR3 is TGTGCCAGCAGCTTAGAGACGGGATCGTACAATGAGCAGTTCTTC. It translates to CASSLETGSYNEQFF.

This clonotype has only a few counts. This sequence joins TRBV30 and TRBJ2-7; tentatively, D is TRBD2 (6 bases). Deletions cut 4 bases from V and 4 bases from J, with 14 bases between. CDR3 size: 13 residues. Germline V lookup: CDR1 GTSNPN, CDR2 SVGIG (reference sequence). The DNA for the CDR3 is TGTGCCTGGACCGGCCTCGGGGGTTACGAGCAGTACTTC. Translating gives CAWTGLGGYEQYF.

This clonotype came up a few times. The CDR3 DNA sequence: TGTGCCTGGGTGGGGGGTGGAAACACCATATATTTT. It codes for CAWVGGGNTIYF. The chain is built from TRBV30 and TRBJ1-3, with a weak D call TRBD1 (5 bases). CDR1 and CDR2 (germline): GTSNPN, SVGIG (reference sequence). This CDR3 spans 12 amino acids. The V gene lost 5 bases and the J gene lost 3 bases, with 8 bases spanning the gap.

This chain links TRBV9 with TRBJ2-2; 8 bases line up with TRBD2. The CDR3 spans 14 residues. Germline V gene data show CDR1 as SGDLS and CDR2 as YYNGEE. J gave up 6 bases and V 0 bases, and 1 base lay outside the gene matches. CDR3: CASSVAGGSGELFF. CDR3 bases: TGTGCCAGCAGCGTAGCGGGGGGGTCCGGGGAGCTGTTTTTT. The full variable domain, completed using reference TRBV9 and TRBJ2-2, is DSGVTQTPKHLITATGQRVTLRCSPRSGDLSVYWYQQSLDQGLQFLIQYYNGEERAKGNILERFSAQQFPDLHSELNLSSLELGDSALYFCASSVAGGSGELFFGEGSRLTVL.

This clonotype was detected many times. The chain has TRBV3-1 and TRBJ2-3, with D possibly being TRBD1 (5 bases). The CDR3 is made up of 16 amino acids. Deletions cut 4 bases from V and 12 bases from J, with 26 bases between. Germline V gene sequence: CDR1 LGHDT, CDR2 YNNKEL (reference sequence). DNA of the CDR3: TGTGCCAGCAGCCCTGGGCCGACAGCCTTACATAAGTTTCAGTATTTT. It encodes CASSPGPTALHKFQYF.

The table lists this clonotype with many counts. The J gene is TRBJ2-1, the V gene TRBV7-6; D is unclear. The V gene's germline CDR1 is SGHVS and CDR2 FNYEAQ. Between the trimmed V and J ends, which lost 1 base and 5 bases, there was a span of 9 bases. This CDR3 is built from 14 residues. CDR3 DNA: TGTGCCAGCAGCTTAGGGGCAGCCAACAATGAGCAGTTCTTC. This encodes CASSLGAANNEQFF.

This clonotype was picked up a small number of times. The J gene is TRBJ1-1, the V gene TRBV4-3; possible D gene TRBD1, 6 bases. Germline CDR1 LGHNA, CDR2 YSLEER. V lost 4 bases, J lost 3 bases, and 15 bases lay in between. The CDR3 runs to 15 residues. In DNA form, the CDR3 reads TGCGCCAGCAGCCGCGGGACAACGAGTGACACTGAAGCTTTCTTT. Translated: CASSRGTTSDTEAFF.